This entry concerns a single TCR beta chain. The antigen is undetermined. CDR1 and CDR2 (germline): MNHNY, SVGAGI (reference sequence). This CDR3 spans 13 amino acids. This sample is drawn from a study of monozygotic twins with inflammatory bowel disease. TCRdb reprocessed the 5' RACE reads, with one entry per CDR3 protein and no DNA. In all, the sample yields about 160,000 distinct CDR3 sequences. Study-level findings and limits: IBD patients displayed reduced TCRbeta diversity (inverse Simpson) when set against healthy co-twins. T cell subtypes that differed could not be told apart. It was not supported that a single strong signal or clonotype was associated with IBD. IBD patients shared fewer clonotypes with other individuals than healthy twins, especially patients with disease activity signs.

This receptor was identified in a human donor with ulcerative colitis or Crohn's disease, or a healthy co-twin of an affected twin (not recorded which). Sequenced input: blood. This chain connects TRBV6-6 to TRBJ1-6; TCRdb's D call, TRBD1, is unchecked because there is no DNA. The CDR3 loop is CASSSIDRAPLHF.